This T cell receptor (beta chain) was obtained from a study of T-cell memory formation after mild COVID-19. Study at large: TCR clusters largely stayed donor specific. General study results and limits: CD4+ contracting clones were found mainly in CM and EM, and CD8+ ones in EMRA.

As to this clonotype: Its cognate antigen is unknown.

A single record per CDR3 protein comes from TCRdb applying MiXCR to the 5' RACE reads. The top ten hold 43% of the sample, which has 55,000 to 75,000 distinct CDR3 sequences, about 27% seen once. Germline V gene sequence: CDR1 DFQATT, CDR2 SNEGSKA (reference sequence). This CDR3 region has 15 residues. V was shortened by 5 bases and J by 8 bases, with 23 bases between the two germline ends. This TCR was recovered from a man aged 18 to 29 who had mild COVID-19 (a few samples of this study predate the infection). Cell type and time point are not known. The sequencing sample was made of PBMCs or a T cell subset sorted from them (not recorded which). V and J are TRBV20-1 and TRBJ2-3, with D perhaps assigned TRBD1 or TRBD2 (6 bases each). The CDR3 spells CSAGVSGLPGATQYF. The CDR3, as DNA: TGCAGTGCTGGCGTTAGCGGTCTCCCAGGGGCTACGCAGTATTTT.